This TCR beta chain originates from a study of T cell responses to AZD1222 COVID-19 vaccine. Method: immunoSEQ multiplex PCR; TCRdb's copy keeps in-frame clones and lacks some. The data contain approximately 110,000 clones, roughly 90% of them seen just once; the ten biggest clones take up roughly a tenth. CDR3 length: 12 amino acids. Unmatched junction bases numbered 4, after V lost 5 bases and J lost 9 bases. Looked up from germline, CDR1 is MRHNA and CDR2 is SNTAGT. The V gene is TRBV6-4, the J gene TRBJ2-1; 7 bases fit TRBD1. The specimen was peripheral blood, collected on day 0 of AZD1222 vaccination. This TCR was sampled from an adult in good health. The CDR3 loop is CASSTGVPEQFF. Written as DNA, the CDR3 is TGTGCCAGCAGTACAGGGGTCCCTGAGCAGTTCTTC.